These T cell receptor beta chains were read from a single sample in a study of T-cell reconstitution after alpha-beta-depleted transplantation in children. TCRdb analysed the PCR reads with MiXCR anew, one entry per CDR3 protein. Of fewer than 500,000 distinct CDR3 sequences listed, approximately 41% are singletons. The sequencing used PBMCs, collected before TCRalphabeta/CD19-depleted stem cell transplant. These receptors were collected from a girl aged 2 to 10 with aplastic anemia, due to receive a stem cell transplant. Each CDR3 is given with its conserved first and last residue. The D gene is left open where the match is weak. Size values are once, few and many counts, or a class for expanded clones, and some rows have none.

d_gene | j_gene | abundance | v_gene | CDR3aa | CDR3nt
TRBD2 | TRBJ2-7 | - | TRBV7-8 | CASSLAPEGSRAGDYEQYF | TGTGCCAGCAGCTTAGCTCCGGAAGGTTCGAGAGCGGGAGACTACGAGCAGTACTTC
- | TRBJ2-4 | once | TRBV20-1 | CSARPITRAGPIQYF | TGCAGTGCTAGACCTATTACTAGAGCCGGCCCCATTCAGTACTTC
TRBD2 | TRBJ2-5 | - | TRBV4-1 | CASSQFISGRIGETQYF | TGCGCCAGCAGCCAATTTATTAGCGGGAGAATTGGAGAGACCCAGTACTTC
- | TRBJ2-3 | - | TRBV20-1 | CSAPRGRRTDTQYF | TGCAGTGCACCAAGGGGACGGAGGACAGATACGCAGTATTTT
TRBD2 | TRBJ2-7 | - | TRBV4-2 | CASSQGAGAYEQYF | TGTGCCAGCAGCCAAGGGGCGGGGGCCTACGAGCAGTACTTC
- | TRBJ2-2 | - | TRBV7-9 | CASSTRQIANTGELFF | TGTGCCAGCAGCACCCGGCAGATCGCGAACACCGGGGAGCTGTTTTTT
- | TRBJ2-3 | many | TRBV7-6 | CASSAYSSPTDTQYF | TGTGCCAGCAGCGCTTACAGCAGCCCCACAGATACGCAGTATTTT
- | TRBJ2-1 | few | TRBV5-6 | CASSYSSYNEQFF | TGTGCCAGCAGCTACAGCTCCTACAATGAGCAGTTCTTC
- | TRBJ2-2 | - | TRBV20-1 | CSARVGPNTGELFF | TGCAGTGCTAGAGTGGGTCCGAACACCGGGGAGCTGTTTTTT
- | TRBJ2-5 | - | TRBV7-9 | CASRSTTDQETQYF | TGTGCCAGCAGGTCAACGACAGACCAAGAGACCCAGTACTTC
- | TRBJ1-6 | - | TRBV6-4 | CASRAGDSYNSPLHF | TGTGCCAGCAGGGCAGGGGACTCCTATAATTCACCCCTCCACTTT
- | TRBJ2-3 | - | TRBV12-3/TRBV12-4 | CASPPFNGATNDTQYF | TGTGCCAGCCCTCCATTTAACGGGGCGACCAATGATACGCAGTATTTT
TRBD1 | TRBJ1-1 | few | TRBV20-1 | CSAGRDSLNTEAFF | TGCAGTGCTGGCCGGGACAGTCTGAACACTGAAGCTTTCTTT
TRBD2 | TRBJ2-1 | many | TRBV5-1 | CASSLASGYYNEQFF | TGCGCCAGCAGCTTGGCTAGCGGGTACTACAATGAGCAGTTCTTC
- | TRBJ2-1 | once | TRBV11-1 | CASSLPTSGVNEQFF | TGTGCCAGCAGCTTACCCACCTCAGGTGTCAATGAGCAGTTCTTC
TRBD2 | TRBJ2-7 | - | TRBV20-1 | CSAVPSGVTYEQYF | TGCAGTGCCGTACCGAGCGGGGTTACCTACGAGCAGTACTTC
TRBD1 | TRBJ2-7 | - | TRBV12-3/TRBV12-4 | CASSYTGDQEEQYF | TGTGCCAGCAGTTATACAGGGGACCAGGAAGAGCAGTACTTC
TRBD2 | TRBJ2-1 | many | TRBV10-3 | CAIKAGDYNEQFF | TGTGCCATCAAAGCGGGGGACTACAATGAGCAGTTCTTC
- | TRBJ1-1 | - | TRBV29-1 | CSVEWAGTEAFF | TGCAGCGTTGAGTGGGCGGGCACTGAAGCTTTCTTT
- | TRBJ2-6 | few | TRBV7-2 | CASSPGRIGSGANVLTF | TGTGCCAGCAGCCCCGGACGGATTGGGTCTGGGGCCAACGTCCTGACTTTC
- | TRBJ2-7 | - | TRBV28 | CASSPLPSEDEQYF | TGTGCCAGCAGTCCTCTTCCTAGTGAGGACGAGCAGTACTTC
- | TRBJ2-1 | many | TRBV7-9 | CASSGSGEQFF | TGTGCCAGCAGCGGGAGCGGGGAGCAGTTCTTC
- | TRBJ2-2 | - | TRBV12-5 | CASGLDGLMVELFF | TGTGCTAGTGGTCTGGACGGGCTGATGGTGGAGCTGTTTTTT